A single sample gave rise to the 13 T cell receptor beta chains below, sequenced in a study of CD8+ T cells in alopecia areata. As for treatment: oral pan-JAK inhibitor, 5-10 mg twice daily. Following RNA extraction, reverse transcription yielded cDNA that acted as the sequencing template. Repertoires were generated with immunoSEQ multiplex PCR, while TCRdb's copy carries only in-frame clones and drops some. This sample has roughly 40,000 clones; about two thirds occur once, and the top ten carry roughly 22%. The input for sequencing was CD8+ T cells sorted from blood, taken at week 4, from a patient treated with tofacitinib. Receptors originate from a human donor with alopecia areata.

V gene TRBV30 combines with J gene TRBJ2-1, with TRBD1 identical over 10 bases. Germline CDR1 GTSNPN, CDR2 SVGIG (reference sequence). This CDR3 is 13 amino acids long. J gave up 8 bases and V 3 bases, and 4 bases lay outside the gene matches. The CDR3 sequence: CAWSSGTGDEQFF. CDR3 bases: TGTGCCTGGAGCTCCGGGACAGGGGATGAGCAGTTCTTC.

The V call is TRBV10-3, the J call TRBJ1-2; D is perhaps TRBD1 (5 bases). Germline V gives CDR1 ENHRY, CDR2 SYGVKD. This CDR3 has 12 amino acids. Trimming removed 11 bases at V and 8 bases at J, with 18 bases between. CDR3 sequence: CALLTAGEGYTF. The CDR3 nucleotides are TGTGCCCTACTTACTGCGGGGGAAGGCTACACCTTC.

The CDR3 DNA follows: TGTGCCTGGTCGGGGACAAGGAACACTGAAGCTTTCTTT. This translates into CAWSGTRNTEAFF. V gene TRBV30 combines with J gene TRBJ1-1, with D maybe TRBD1 (6 bases). V lost 5 bases to trimming and J lost 1 base, with 11 bases between them. The CDR3 runs to 13 residues. In germline, CDR1 is GTSNPN, CDR2 SVGIG (reference sequence).

The chain links TRBV27 to TRBJ1-2; a weak D match, TRBD1 (5 bases). The CDR3 spans 17 residues. Germline V gene lookup returns CDR1 MNHEY and CDR2 SMNVEV (reference sequence). Trimming took off 5 bases at V and 3 bases at J, with 22 bases between the two ends. In DNA, the CDR3 is TGTGCCAGCAGTCCCGGGCGGGGGGACCTTAGACACTATGGCTACACCTTC. Protein: CASSPGRGDLRHYGYTF.

This sequence joins TRBV19 and TRBJ2-7; TRBD2 is a possible D gene (6 bases). Germline CDR1 is LNHDA and CDR2 is SQIVND (reference sequence). The CDR3 runs to 15 residues. V was trimmed by 4 bases and J by 0 bases, leaving 13 bases between them. CDR3 residues: CASSTLEGLSYEQYF. The CDR3 DNA reads TGTGCCAGTAGTACCCTTGAGGGACTCTCCTACGAGCAGTACTTC.

The chain employs TRBV11-2 and TRBJ2-1, with 9 bases fitting TRBD1. Unmatched junction bases numbered 4, after V lost 5 bases and J lost 5 bases. This CDR3 is 14 amino acids long. Germline V gene data show CDR1 as SGHAT and CDR2 as FQNNGV. The CDR3 is CASSTGQGHNEQFF. For the CDR3, the DNA is TGTGCCAGCAGCACGGGACAGGGCCACAATGAGCAGTTCTTC.

This rearrangement joins TRBV4-3 to TRBJ2-7; 7 bases are shared with TRBD1. After removal of 4 bases from V and 0 bases from J, the junction contained 6 bases not matched to a gene. The CDR3 is 15 amino acids. CDR1 and CDR2 (germline): LGHNA, YSLEER. CDR3 bases: TGCGCCAGCAGCCTCGACCGGGACAGCTCCTACGAGCAGTACTTC. This sequence encodes CASSLDRDSSYEQYF.

The chain couples TRBV5-1 to TRBJ1-1; D ambiguous. V gave up 2 bases and J gave up 1 base, with 9 bases separating them. The CDR3 runs 14 residues. CDR1 is SGHRS and CDR2 is YFSETQ in the germline V gene. CDR3 sequence: CASSFIDTNTEAFF. DNA of the CDR3: TGCGCCAGCAGCTTCATCGATACGAACACTGAAGCTTTCTTT.

The chain combines TRBV5-4 with TRBJ2-3; D not certain. The CDR3 runs 14 residues. V was trimmed by 0 bases and J by 4 bases, leaving 9 bases between them. Germline lookup yields CDR1 SGHNT and CDR2 YYREEE (reference sequence). The CDR3: CASSLAHAPDTQYF. DNA of the CDR3: TGTGCCAGCAGCTTGGCCCACGCCCCAGATACGCAGTATTTT.

The V gene is TRBV5-6, the J gene TRBJ1-2, with D uncertain. Germline CDR1 and CDR2: SGHDT and YYEEEE. The CDR3 sequence is 13 residues long. V was pared by 0 bases and J by 7 bases, with 10 bases between. This CDR3 reads CASSLGSRLGYTF. CDR3 DNA sequence: TGTGCCAGCAGCTTGGGGTCCCGGCTTGGCTACACCTTC.

The chain links TRBV4-3 to TRBJ1-1; 7 bases agree with TRBD1. The V gene's germline CDR1 is LGHNA and CDR2 YSLEER. V shed 0 bases, J shed 3 bases, and the junction held 4 bases outside the gene matches. The CDR3 has 15 residues. CDR3 DNA: TGCGCCAGCAGCCAAGATTTCACAGGGGACACTGAAGCTTTCTTT. This codes for CASSQDFTGDTEAFF.

The chain has TRBV7-9 and TRBJ1-1, with 8 bases fitting TRBD1. Germline lookup yields CDR1 SEHNR and CDR2 FQNEAQ (reference sequence). This CDR3 has 16 amino acids. With 5 bases clipped from V and 3 bases from J, the junction kept 11 bases outside the gene matches. The DNA for the CDR3 is TGTGCCAGCAGCCAAATCGGACAGGGCGAGGACACTGAAGCTTTCTTT. Protein product: CASSQIGQGEDTEAFF.

V usage is TRBV9 and J usage is TRBJ2-1, with 8 positions matching TRBD2. This CDR3 contains 14 residues. J gave up 9 bases and V 2 bases, and 7 bases lay outside the gene matches. Looked up from germline, CDR1 is SGDLS and CDR2 is YYNGEE. The CDR3 DNA reads as TGTGCCAGCAGCGTTTCACGGGGGGGCGTTGAGCAGTTCTTC. This gives the protein CASSVSRGGVEQFF.